These 24 T cell receptor beta chains were sequenced from one sample in a study of shared clonotypes between healthy human individuals (dated by TCRdb to 2020 to 2021). Libraries were made using the immunoSEQ multiplex PCR assay. This is the immuneACCESS table as TCRdb keeps it, with only in-frame sequences that have V and J called. A part of the clones is gone; compared with another copy, unresolved V genes explain less than half, and the rest is unexplained. This sample gives over a million clones in total; roughly 80% of them show up just once. The top ten constitute approximately 1.5% of the sample. Sequences were obtained from memory CD4+ T cells sorted from blood. This specimen's cell subset or site label, interpreted: CD45RA-negative fraction. The receptor set was obtained from a young man in good health.

Here the CDR3 DNA reads TGTGCCAGCAGTCTATTAACGGCGGTATACAATGAGCAGTTCTTC. Translation: CASSLLTAVYNEQFF. The V call is TRBV2, the J call TRBJ2-1; D unresolved. This CDR3 is 15 amino acids long. V lost 5 bases to trimming and J lost 4 bases, with 15 bases between them. Per the germline V gene, CDR1 is SNHLY and CDR2 is FYNNEI.

This chain joins TRBV6-1 and TRBJ2-5; 11 bases are shared with TRBD1. CDR1 is MNHNS and CDR2 is SASEGT in the germline V gene. There are 15 residues in the CDR3. The V segment lost 8 bases and the J segment 5 bases; nucleotides outside the gene matches: 10. Written as DNA, the CDR3 is TGTGCCAGCGGACTTCCGGGACAGGGGGGGGAGACCCAGTACTTC. It yields the protein CASGLPGQGGETQYF.

The rearrangement links TRBV5-1 to TRBJ2-3; the D gene is possibly TRBD1 (7 bases). CDR3 length equals 16 residues. V was cut by 3 bases and J by 3 bases, with 17 bases left in between. Germline loops: CDR1 SGHRS, CDR2 YFSETQ. The CDR3: CASSSGGGGETDTQYF. CDR3 DNA sequence: TGCGCCAGCAGCTCTGGAGGGGGCGGGGAGACAGATACGCAGTATTTT.

This clone was seen a handful of times. The chain links TRBV5-1 to TRBJ1-3; no definite D call. The CDR3 loop spans 14 amino acids. Germline CDR1 SGHRS, CDR2 YFSETQ. Trimming removed 4 bases at V and 4 bases at J, with 12 bases between. CDR3 amino acids: CASSPQDTGNTIYF. For the CDR3, the DNA is TGCGCCAGCAGCCCCCAAGACACAGGAAACACCATATATTTT.

V and J are TRBV7-2 and TRBJ2-7, with 15 bases aligning to TRBD2. Trimming removed 4 bases from V and 1 base from J; junction bases left unmatched: 8. Germline CDR1 SGHTA, CDR2 FQGNSA. There are 18 residues in the CDR3. As DNA, the CDR3 is TGTGCCAGCAGCTCGGGGACTAGCGGGAGGCCCCGATCCTACGAGCAGTACTTC. Translated, it gives CASSSGTSGRPRSYEQYF.

Ten or more counts support this clone. The rearrangement links TRBV5-1 to TRBJ2-7; D is unclear. The CDR3 contains 15 residues. V lost 0 bases and J 5 bases, leaving 15 bases between the germline ends. CDR1 and CDR2 (germline): SGHRS, YFSETQ. This chain's CDR3 is CASSLDWADNHEQYF. As DNA, the CDR3 is TGCGCCAGCAGCTTGGACTGGGCCGACAATCACGAGCAGTACTTC.

J is TRBJ2-5 and V is TRBV7-9; 9 nucleotides line up with TRBD1. V lost 5 bases, J lost 4 bases, and 8 bases stayed unmatched. The CDR3 extends over 15 amino acids. The germline V gene encodes CDR1 SEHNR and CDR2 FQNEAQ (reference sequence). The CDR3 region has the DNA TGTGCCAGCAGCCAGCAAGGACAGGGGTTAGAGACCCAGTACTTC. Its protein product is CASSQQGQGLETQYF.

This chain joins TRBV7-6 and TRBJ1-4; TRBD1 matches at 8 bases. CDR3 length equals 13 residues. V gave up 4 bases and J gave up 7 bases; unmatched junction bases: 2. CDR1 and CDR2 (germline): SGHVS, FNYEAQ. The CDR3 loop reads CASSWDRTEKLFF. CDR3 DNA sequence: TGTGCCAGCAGCTGGGACAGGACTGAAAAACTGTTTTTT.

This chain uses TRBV4-1 with TRBJ2-3; a possible D gene is TRBD2 (7 bases). In germline, CDR1 is MGHRA, CDR2 YSYEKL. V was trimmed by 2 bases and J by 8 bases, leaving 23 bases between them. The length of the CDR3 is 17 residues. The CDR3 is CASSQLGGATGGATQYF. CDR3 coding DNA: TGCGCCAGCAGCCAATTGGGGGGGGCGACGGGTGGTGCTACGCAGTATTTT.

This clone was detected only once. The genes are TRBV9 and TRBJ2-1, with TRBD2 matching over 8 bases. Trimming took 2 bases from V and 8 from J; bases not matched to a gene: 6. The length of the CDR3 is 14 residues. Germline values: CDR1 SGDLS, CDR2 YYNGEE. The CDR3 is CASSVASGLDEQFF. The CDR3 region has the DNA TGTGCCAGCAGCGTGGCTAGCGGGTTGGATGAGCAGTTCTTC.

The table lists this clone with a count of one. This rearrangement joins TRBV27 to TRBJ2-3; 8 bases line up with TRBD1. V trimming: 2 bases; J trimming: 1 base; junction bases outside the gene matches: 2. This CDR3 spans 15 amino acids. The germline V gene encodes CDR1 MNHEY and CDR2 SMNVEV (reference sequence). The CDR3 DNA follows: TGTGCCAGCAGTTTACCGGGACAGGGCACAGATACGCAGTATTTT. Protein product: CASSLPGQGTDTQYF.

This clone was seen a handful of times. The J gene is TRBJ2-4, the V gene TRBV10-3; tentatively, D is TRBD1 or TRBD2 (5 bases each). CDR1 and CDR2 from the germline V gene are ENHRY and SYGVKD. The V and J ends lost 2 bases and 6 bases respectively, with 23 bases between them. This CDR3 contains 18 residues. The DNA of the CDR3 is TGTGCCATCAGTGAGGGGGGTTTTTCCGTTAAGGGTTTAAACATTCAGTACTTC. Its translation is CAISEGGFSVKGLNIQYF.

This chain joins TRBV6-6 and TRBJ2-5; no clear D. Trimming stripped 0 bases from V and 5 bases from J, with 13 bases between. The CDR3 totals 15 residues. Germline loops: CDR1 MNHNY, CDR2 SVGAGI (reference sequence). CDR3 sequence reads: CASSYSAPGLETQYF. The CDR3 region has the DNA TGTGCCAGCAGTTACTCTGCCCCGGGCCTTGAGACCCAGTACTTC.

The rearrangement links TRBV30 to TRBJ2-1, with 14 bases fitting TRBD2. The germline CDR1 and CDR2 sequences are GTSNPN and SVGIG (reference sequence). The junction had 8 bases not matched to a gene; V was cut back by 2 bases and J by 8 bases. This CDR3 has 16 residues. CDR3 in amino acids: CAWSRLAGGPRDEQFF. The DNA for the CDR3 is TGTGCCTGGAGTCGACTAGCGGGAGGGCCTCGGGATGAGCAGTTCTTC.

The chain uses TRBV7-2 and TRBJ2-3; D remains unclear. Germline V lookup: CDR1 SGHTA, CDR2 FQGNSA. The CDR3 spans 14 residues. The germline V and J ends were trimmed by 5 bases and 2 bases, with 11 bases remaining between them. The chain's CDR3 is CASSPRANTDTQYF. CDR3 nucleotides: TGTGCCAGCAGCCCCCGAGCCAACACAGATACGCAGTATTTT.

The chain couples TRBV7-9 to TRBJ2-7; D gene ambiguous. V was cut by 2 bases and J by 8 bases, with 13 bases left in between. The CDR3 runs to 13 residues. Germline CDR1 SEHNR, CDR2 FQNEAQ (reference sequence). The CDR3 sequence: CASSLSPERKQYF. CDR3 sequence (DNA): TGTGCCAGCAGCTTATCGCCTGAGAGGAAGCAGTACTTC.

The chain combines TRBV5-4 with TRBJ2-7, with TRBD1 identical over 8 bases. CDR1 and CDR2 (germline): SGHNT, YYREEE (reference sequence). CDR3 length: 15 residues. The J segment lost 2 bases and the V segment lost 5 bases, leaving 9 bases of the junction unmatched. The CDR3 sequence is CASSQDRVQTYEQYF. The CDR3 DNA reads as TGTGCCAGCAGTCAGGACAGGGTCCAAACCTACGAGCAGTACTTC. Supplemented by reference TRBV5-4 and TRBJ2-7, the full variable domain reads ETGVTQSPTHLIKTRGQQVTLRCSSQSGHNTVSWYQQALGQGPQFIFQYYREEENGRGNFPPRFSGLQFPNYSSELNVNALELDDSALYLCASSQDRVQTYEQYFGPGTRLTVT.

The sample holds one count of this clone. The chain uses TRBV7-2 and TRBJ2-2; 7 bases are a match to TRBD1. Germline values: CDR1 SGHTA, CDR2 FQGNSA. With 3 bases clipped from V and 5 bases from J, the junction kept 6 bases outside the gene matches. The CDR3 spans 15 residues. CDR3 coding DNA: TGTGCCAGCAGCTTGACAGGGTCGCAGACCGGGGAGCTGTTTTTT. It encodes CASSLTGSQTGELFF. The complete variable domain, with remaining parts taken from reference TRBV7-2 and TRBJ2-2, reads GAGVSQSPSNKVTEKGKDVELRCDPISGHTALYWYRQSLGQGLEFLIYFQGNSAPDKSGLPSDRFSAERTGGSVSTLTIQRTQQEDSAVYLCASSLTGSQTGELFFGEGSRLTVL.

For this clone: The germline gene is not matched at one end of the junction; a read error may be the cause. The gene calls are TRBV11-2 and TRBJ1-4, with TRBD1 identical over 7 bases. This CDR3 is built from 16 residues. Germline V lookup: CDR1 SGHAT, CDR2 FQNNGV. The DNA for the CDR3 is TGTGCCAGCAGCGTAGACAGTCCCAGGGGGGTTGAAAAACTGTTTTTT. This translates into CASSVDSPRGVEKLFF.

This rearrangement joins TRBV5-1 to TRBJ2-1, with D possibly being TRBD1 (6 bases). Trimming shortened V by 0 bases and J by 6 bases, and 16 bases separated the two germline ends. The germline V gene encodes CDR1 SGHRS and CDR2 YFSETQ. The CDR3 totals 16 residues. DNA for the CDR3: TGCGCCAGCAGCTTGGCTCAGGGGATGTTCCCCAATGAGCAGTTCTTC. It codes for CASSLAQGMFPNEQFF.

This clone has just a few counts. The chain has TRBV20-1 and TRBJ1-2; D unclear. The V and J ends lost 5 bases and 6 bases respectively, with 10 bases between them. Germline CDR1 reads DFQATT; CDR2 reads SNEGSKA (reference sequence). The CDR3 runs to 11 residues. CDR3 sequence reads: CSASTPNGYTF. The DNA of the CDR3 is TGCAGTGCTTCCACCCCCAATGGCTACACCTTC.

The rearrangement uses TRBV7-2 and TRBJ1-2; D gene unclear. The germline V and J ends were trimmed by 2 bases and 0 bases, with 4 bases remaining between them. The CDR3 runs to 13 residues. Germline lookup yields CDR1 SGHTA and CDR2 FQGNSA. The CDR3 sequence: CASSLNPNYGYTF. Here the CDR3 DNA reads TGTGCCAGCAGCTTAAACCCTAACTATGGCTACACCTTC.

The rearrangement uses TRBV7-2 and TRBJ1-5; 9 bases are shared with TRBD1. This CDR3 has 16 amino acids. The J segment lost 2 bases and the V segment lost 5 bases, leaving 7 bases of the junction unmatched. Germline V gives CDR1 SGHTA, CDR2 FQGNSA. CDR3 bases: TGTGCCAGCAGCCCTCAGGACAGGGGCGGCAATCAGCCCCAGCATTTT. Translated: CASSPQDRGGNQPQHF.

The genes are TRBV2 and TRBJ1-1, with a weak D call TRBD1 (5 bases). The V gene's germline CDR1 is SNHLY and CDR2 FYNNEI. The CDR3 is 14 amino acids. The V end was cut by 6 bases, the J end by 5 bases, with 16 bases between. CDR3 sequence: CASSFVQVGTEAFF. CDR3 coding DNA: TGTGCCAGCAGCTTCGTACAGGTCGGGACTGAAGCTTTCTTT.